Below are 24 T cell receptor beta chains sequenced from a single sample in a study of T-cell memory formation after mild COVID-19. TCRdb analysed the 5' RACE reads with MiXCR anew, one entry per CDR3 protein. The data hold about 190,000 distinct CDR3 sequences, with around 20% observed a single time. Sequenced sample: PBMCs or a T cell subset sorted from them (not recorded which). These receptors all come from an adult woman who had mild COVID-19 (a few samples of this study predate the infection). Cell type and time point are not known.

This clonotype was seen a few times. V usage is TRBV6-5 and J usage is TRBJ2-2; 9 nucleotides agree with TRBD1. The CDR3 runs to 16 residues. J lost 5 bases, V lost 5 bases, and 9 bases had no gene match. Germline V gene sequence: CDR1 MNHEY, CDR2 SVGAGI. CDR3 in amino acids: CASSIRTGVGTGELFF. In nucleotides, the CDR3 is TGTGCCAGCAGTATCCGGACAGGGGTGGGGACCGGGGAGCTGTTTTTT.

The CDR3 bases are TGTGCCAGCAGTTACTCGGGACAGGGCGGTTACGAGCAGTACTTC. It translates to CASSYSGQGGYEQYF. This chain links TRBV6-6 with TRBJ2-7, with 9 bases fitting TRBD1. The CDR3 has 15 amino acids. Germline V CDR1 and CDR2: MNHNY, SVGAGI (reference sequence). The V and J ends lost 0 bases and 4 bases, in that order; junction bases with no gene match: 4.

The chain couples TRBV5-6 to TRBJ2-1; D is possibly TRBD1 or TRBD2 (5 bases each). The ends were cut back, 4 bases at V and 0 bases at J, with 14 bases in the middle. This CDR3 is built from 16 residues. The germline V gene has CDR1 SGHDT and CDR2 YYEEEE. In nucleotides, the CDR3 is TGTGCCAGCAGCGATGGGGGTGGTCCCTCCTACAATGAGCAGTTCTTC. This sequence encodes CASSDGGGPSYNEQFF.

The CDR3, as DNA: TGTGCCAGTAGTGGACAGGGGGCAGGTCGGACTGAAGCTTTCTTT. Translating gives CASSGQGAGRTEAFF. The chain combines TRBV19 with TRBJ1-1, with 11 bases fitting TRBD1. V shed 5 bases, J shed 5 bases, and the junction held 7 bases outside the gene matches. Germline V gene sequence: CDR1 LNHDA, CDR2 SQIVND (reference sequence). CDR3 length: 15 amino acids.

This clonotype has more than one count but fewer than ten. The DNA of the CDR3 is TGTGCCAGCAGCAGCGTGGTCGGGGAGCTGTTTTTT. The encoded protein is CASSSVVGELFF. V is TRBV12-3 or TRBV12-4 and J is TRBJ2-2; D ambiguous. The CDR3 has 12 amino acids. The V end was cut by 6 bases, the J end by 7 bases, with 9 bases between.

This clonotype has a count of ten or more. The rearrangement joins TRBV7-2 to TRBJ1-6; TRBD1 might be the D (5 bases). V lost 5 bases to trimming and J lost 7 bases, with 12 bases between them. The germline gives CDR1 SGHTA, CDR2 FQGNSA. The CDR3 consists of 14 residues. The CDR3 protein is CASSPRWGNSPLHF. CDR3 DNA: TGTGCCAGCAGCCCGAGGTGGGGGAATTCACCCCTCCACTTT.

This sequence joins TRBV11-1 and TRBJ2-7, with TRBD2 matching over 7 bases. CDR3 length equals 14 residues. V was pared by 0 bases and J by 7 bases, with 6 bases of the junction left unmatched. CDR1 and CDR2 from the germline V gene are SGHAT and FQDESV (reference sequence). Here the CDR3 DNA reads TGTGCCAGCAGCTTAGCGCTAAGAGCGGGGGAGCAGTACTTC. Residues: CASSLALRAGEQYF.

This clonotype has only a few counts. The rearrangement joins TRBV7-2 to TRBJ1-1; D not certain. Trimming took 6 bases from V and 5 from J, leaving 13 bases between them. This CDR3 comprises 13 residues. Germline V CDR1 and CDR2: SGHTA, FQGNSA. CDR3 amino acids: CASSQPRVTEAFF. Here the CDR3 DNA reads TGTGCCAGCAGTCAACCACGGGTTACTGAAGCTTTCTTT.

The V call is TRBV7-2, the J call TRBJ2-3, with 12 bases matching TRBD2. Germline loops: CDR1 SGHTA, CDR2 FQGNSA. V was clipped by 0 bases and J by 1 base; unmatched bases: 5. The CDR3 extends over 18 amino acids. CDR3 in amino acids: CASSLAPLAGGRTDTQYF. In DNA form, the CDR3 reads TGTGCCAGCAGCTTAGCGCCCCTAGCGGGAGGGCGCACAGATACGCAGTATTTT.

V and J are TRBV6-6 and TRBJ2-7, with D uncertain. The V end was cut by 2 bases, the J end by 2 bases, with 16 bases between. The germline V gene has CDR1 MNHNY and CDR2 SVGAGI (reference sequence). This CDR3 spans 16 amino acids. The CDR3 spells CASSYRVLDGTYEQYF. In nucleotides, the CDR3 is TGTGCCAGCAGTTACAGGGTCCTTGACGGTACCTACGAGCAGTACTTC.

This clonotype occurred a few times. The J gene is TRBJ1-1, the V gene TRBV3-1; the D is unclear. V was shortened by 2 bases and J by 1 base, with 5 bases between the two germline ends. Germline CDR1 and CDR2: LGHDT and YNNKEL (reference sequence). There are 13 residues in the CDR3. In DNA form, the CDR3 reads TGTGCCAGCAGCCAATCCAGGAACACTGAAGCTTTCTTT. Translated: CASSQSRNTEAFF.

This clonotype was seen repeatedly, ten times or more. The rearrangement links TRBV9 to TRBJ1-1; 9 nucleotides match TRBD1. Germline-derived CDR1 and CDR2 are SGDLS and YYNGEE. V lost 3 bases and J lost 0; bases outside the gene matches: 3. The CDR3 runs to 15 residues. The CDR3 loop is CASSAWDRVNTEAFF. In DNA, the CDR3 is TGTGCCAGCAGCGCCTGGGACAGGGTGAACACTGAAGCTTTCTTT.

On this clonotype itself: Relative to the germline gene, one junction end is altered; a read error may explain this. The V gene is TRBV7-7, the J gene TRBJ2-1; D is unresolved. This CDR3 region has 13 residues. Per germline, CDR1 SSHAT and CDR2 FNYEAQ (reference sequence). The CDR3: CASSFAWADEQFF. The CDR3 DNA reads as TGTGCTAGCAGCTTCGCCTGGGCCGATGAGCAGTTCTTC. Full variable domain (remainder filled in from reference TRBV7-7 and TRBJ2-1): GAGVSQSPRYKVTKRGQDVTLRCDPISSHATLYWYQQALGQGPEFLTYFNYEAQPDKSGLPSDRFSAERPEGSISTLTIQRTEQRDSAMYRCASSFAWADEQFFGPGTRLTVL.

This clonotype was counted a few times. This rearrangement joins TRBV9 to TRBJ2-1; D may be TRBD2 (5 bases). Germline values: CDR1 SGDLS, CDR2 YYNGEE. The CDR3 runs 17 residues. Trimming pared 4 bases from V and 0 bases from J, leaving 17 bases between. DNA for the CDR3: TGTGCCAGCAGCCCCCTAAAAGCGGCGAGCTCCTACAATGAGCAGTTCTTC. It encodes CASSPLKAASSYNEQFF. Full variable domain (remainder filled in from reference TRBV9 and TRBJ2-1): DSGVTQTPKHLITATGQRVTLRCSPRSGDLSVYWYQQSLDQGLQFLIQYYNGEERAKGNILERFSAQQFPDLHSELNLSSLELGDSALYFCASSPLKAASSYNEQFFGPGTRLTVL.

The table lists this clonotype with a few counts. The rearrangement joins TRBV7-2 to TRBJ2-5, with 8 bases fitting TRBD2. Trimming at V came to 4 bases and at J to 5 bases, leaving 18 bases not matched to a gene. Germline assignment: CDR1 SGHTA and CDR2 FQGNSA. The CDR3 runs 18 residues. Here the CDR3 DNA reads TGTGCCAGCAGCTCAATAGCGGGATTGAGGGCAGGGGCGGAGACCCAGTACTTC. Amino acids: CASSSIAGLRAGAETQYF.

This rearrangement joins TRBV20-1 to TRBJ2-3; possibly TRBD2 for D (6 bases). Between the trimmed V and J ends, which lost 0 bases and 1 base, there was a span of 20 bases. Germline CDR1 reads DFQATT; CDR2 reads SNEGSKA (reference sequence). This CDR3 is built from 18 residues. In nucleotides, the CDR3 is TGCAGTGCTAGAGACCAAACGACTGATCTAGCGCGCACAGATACGCAGTATTTT. Its translation is CSARDQTTDLARTDTQYF.

This clonotype occurred a few times. The CDR3 coding sequence is TGCAGTGCTGTTGGTGGCTACACCTTC. Its translation is CSAVGGYTF. The chain couples TRBV20-1 to TRBJ1-2; no definite D call. This CDR3 has 9 residues. Germline-derived CDR1 and CDR2 are DFQATT and SNEGSKA (reference sequence). Trimming stripped 5 bases from V and 7 bases from J, with 5 bases between.

This chain uses TRBV7-2 with TRBJ2-5, with D possibly matching TRBD2 (7 bases). Germline V CDR1 and CDR2: SGHTA, FQGNSA. The CDR3 consists of 14 residues. The V end was cut by 4 bases, the J end by 4 bases, with 13 bases between. CDR3 residues: CASSYTGRGETQYF. In nucleotides, the CDR3 is TGTGCCAGCAGCTATACAGGGAGGGGAGAGACCCAGTACTTC.

The chain couples TRBV12-3 or TRBV12-4 to TRBJ1-2; D might be TRBD1 (6 bases). The V end lost 5 bases, the J end lost 5 bases, and 12 bases lay between the germline ends. The CDR3 runs 13 residues. Written as DNA, the CDR3 is TGTGCCAGCAGTGGAGGGGGGGATTATGGCTACACCTTC. It encodes CASSGGGDYGYTF.

The CDR3 sequence is CASSEGWEGGEAFF. CDR3 DNA: TGTGCCAGCAGTGAAGGCTGGGAAGGGGGGGAAGCTTTCTTT. The chain uses TRBV6-1 and TRBJ1-1; a possible D gene is TRBD1 (6 bases). V was trimmed by 1 base and J by 8 bases, leaving 14 bases between them. Germline V gives CDR1 MNHNS, CDR2 SASEGT. The CDR3 is made up of 14 amino acids.

This clonotype was seen more than once but under ten times. The rearrangement links TRBV5-6 to TRBJ1-6; D might be TRBD1 (6 bases). The CDR3 consists of 15 residues. With 0 bases removed from V and 5 bases from J, the gap between germline ends came to 9 bases. Germline CDR1 SGHDT, CDR2 YYEEEE. CDR3 sequence reads: CASSLGQANNSPLHF. CDR3 in DNA: TGTGCCAGCAGCTTGGGACAGGCTAATAATTCACCCCTCCACTTT.

This clonotype showed up just a few times. This chain connects TRBV5-1 to TRBJ2-7; 8 bases fit TRBD1. Trimming cost V 5 bases and J 6 bases; bases outside gene matches: 19. The germline CDR1 and CDR2 sequences are SGHRS and YFSETQ. The CDR3 covers 17 residues. The CDR3 DNA reads as TGCGCCAGCAGGAGGGGCGACAGGGGAACGAGTTTTTCCGAGCAGTACTTC. Protein sequence: CASRRGDRGTSFSEQYF.

This clonotype came up many times. This rearrangement joins TRBV12-3 or TRBV12-4 to TRBJ2-2, with D tentatively TRBD1 (6 bases). Deletions cut 3 bases from V and 5 bases from J, with 10 bases between. The CDR3 is made up of 14 amino acids. CDR3 loop: CASSFTGLTGELFF. The CDR3 bases are TGTGCCAGCAGTTTCACAGGGTTAACCGGGGAGCTGTTTTTT.

This clonotype was seen a handful of times. This chain connects TRBV5-1 to TRBJ2-7; 8 nucleotides agree with TRBD1. V dropped 1 base and J dropped 3; count of bases not matched to a gene: 3. This CDR3 contains 14 residues. CDR1 is SGHRS, CDR2 YFSETQ, per germline. The CDR3 protein is CASSLRDRLYEQYF. Written as DNA, the CDR3 is TGCGCCAGCAGCTTGCGGGACAGGCTCTACGAGCAGTACTTC.